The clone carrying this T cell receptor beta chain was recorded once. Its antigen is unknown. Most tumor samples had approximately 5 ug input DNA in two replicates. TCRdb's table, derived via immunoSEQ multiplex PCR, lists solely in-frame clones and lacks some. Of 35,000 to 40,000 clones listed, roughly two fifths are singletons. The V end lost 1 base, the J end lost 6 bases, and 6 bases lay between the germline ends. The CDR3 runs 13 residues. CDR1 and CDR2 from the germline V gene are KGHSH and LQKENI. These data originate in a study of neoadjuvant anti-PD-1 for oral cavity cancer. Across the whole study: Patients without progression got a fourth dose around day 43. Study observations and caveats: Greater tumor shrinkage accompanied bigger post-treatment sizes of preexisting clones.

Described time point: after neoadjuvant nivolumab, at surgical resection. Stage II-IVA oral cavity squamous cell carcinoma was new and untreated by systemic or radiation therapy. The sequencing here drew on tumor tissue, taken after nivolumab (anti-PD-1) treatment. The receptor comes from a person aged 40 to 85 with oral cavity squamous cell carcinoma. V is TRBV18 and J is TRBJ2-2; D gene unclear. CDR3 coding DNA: TGTGCCAGCTCACCACAAGGAGCCGGGGAGCTGTTTTTT. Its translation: CASSPQGAGELFF.